The 11 T cell receptor beta chains presented below share a single source sample, sequenced in a study of blood T cell repertoires in COVID-19. The table came from immunoSEQ multiplex PCR; TCRdb's copy has only in-frame clones and leaves some out. The sample includes about 150,000 clones, around 84% of them seen just once. Sequenced material: PBMCs or T cells enriched from blood (not recorded which). The receptors were sampled from a man aged 45-65 years who had recovered from COVID-19.

This clone appeared once. The V and J genes are TRBV19 and TRBJ1-2, with 8 nucleotides matching TRBD1. In germline, CDR1 is LNHDA, CDR2 SQIVND (reference sequence). The CDR3 has 14 amino acids. The ends lost 5 bases at V and 3 bases at J; junction bases unmatched: 5. CDR3 in amino acids: CASSPDRVDYGYTF. The CDR3 DNA reads TGTGCCAGTAGTCCGGACAGGGTGGACTATGGCTACACCTTC.

The CDR3 sequence: CATSEGGTGTYNEQFF. The CDR3 bases are TGTGCCACCAGTGAAGGAGGGACAGGGACTTACAATGAGCAGTTCTTC. This rearrangement joins TRBV24-1 to TRBJ2-1; TRBD1 matches 9 bases. The length of the CDR3 is 16 residues. The J segment lost 4 bases and the V segment lost 4 bases, leaving 7 bases of the junction unmatched. Germline CDR1 and CDR2: KGHDR and SFDVKD.

The V gene is TRBV7-9, the J gene TRBJ2-1, with 9 bases aligning to TRBD2. The CDR3 length is 15 residues. Germline CDR1 SEHNR, CDR2 FQNEAQ (reference sequence). Losses at the gene ends were 1 base for V and 15 bases for J; bases not matched to a gene: 13. CDR3 protein: CASSLGGAAGGPTFF. CDR3 sequence (DNA): TGTGCCAGCAGCTTAGGAGGGGCAGCGGGGGGCCCTACGTTCTTC.

Here the CDR3 reads CASSPGHQRGEQFF. The CDR3 nucleotides are TGCGCCAGCAGCCCGGGCCACCAAAGGGGTGAGCAGTTCTTC. V is TRBV4-3 and J is TRBJ2-1, with D perhaps matching TRBD1 (5 bases). Between the trimmed V and J ends, which lost 4 bases and 9 bases, there was a span of 16 bases. The V gene's germline CDR1 is LGHNA and CDR2 YSLEER. The CDR3 loop spans 14 amino acids.

This chain uses TRBV7-2 with TRBJ1-2; the match to TRBD1 covers 10 bases. V dropped 5 bases and J dropped 4; count of bases not matched to a gene: 7. From germline, CDR1 is SGHTA and CDR2 FQGNSA. This CDR3 contains 15 residues. The CDR3 spells CASSPRDRGTYGYTF. The CDR3 region has the DNA TGTGCCAGCAGCCCCCGGGACAGGGGAACCTATGGCTACACCTTC.

The chain joins TRBV7-2 to TRBJ1-6; D may be TRBD1 (5 bases). The CDR3 extends over 17 amino acids. Trimming removed 4 bases from V and 3 bases from J, with 16 bases in between. Germline values: CDR1 SGHTA, CDR2 FQGNSA. The CDR3 sequence: CASSWGGAANYNSPLHF. The DNA of the CDR3 is TGTGCCAGCAGCTGGGGAGGGGCCGCCAACTATAATTCACCCCTCCACTTT.

The chain combines TRBV29-1 with TRBJ2-3; tentatively, D is TRBD2 (6 bases). Germline CDR1 and CDR2: SQVTM and ANQGSEA. There are 13 residues in the CDR3. Trimming left V 1 base short and J 2 bases short, with 7 bases between. The CDR3: CSVEGTNTDTQYF. In DNA form, the CDR3 reads TGCAGCGTTGAAGGGACTAACACAGATACGCAGTATTTT.

This chain links TRBV19 with TRBJ1-5; perhaps TRBD1 as D (6 bases). Per the germline V gene, CDR1 is LNHDA and CDR2 is SQIVND (reference sequence). CDR3 length: 14 residues. Trimming stripped 7 bases from V and 4 bases from J, with 14 bases between. CDR3 amino acids: CASTLGTSNQPQHF. The CDR3 coding sequence is TGTGCCAGTACCCTGGGGACATCTAATCAGCCCCAGCATTTT. The whole variable domain, filled in from reference TRBV19 and TRBJ1-5, reads DGGITQSPKYLFRKEGQNVTLSCEQNLNHDAMYWYRQDPGQGLRLIYYSQIVNDFQKGDIAEGYSVSREKKESFPLTVTSAQKNPTAFYLCASTLGTSNQPQHFGDGTRLSIL.

This chain uses TRBV18 with TRBJ1-1; D unclear. Germline-derived CDR1 and CDR2 are KGHSH and LQKENI. CDR3 length: 16 amino acids. Trimming cost V 1 base and J 0 bases, with 12 bases left between them. The CDR3 nucleotides read TGTGCCAGCTCACCACTCTATACCCGGGTGAACACTGAAGCTTTCTTT. It translates to CASSPLYTRVNTEAFF. Complete variable domain (other parts from reference TRBV18 and TRBJ1-1): NAGVMQNPRHLVRRRGQEARLRCSPMKGHSHVYWYRQLPEEGLKFMVYLQKENIIDESGMPKERFSAEFPKEGPSILRIQQVVRGDSAAYFCASSPLYTRVNTEAFFGQGTRLTVV.

The chain employs TRBV7-3 and TRBJ2-7; possibly TRBD2 for D (5 bases). The CDR3 covers 15 residues. With 5 bases removed from V and 0 bases from J, the gap between germline ends came to 14 bases. CDR1 is SGHTA, CDR2 FQGTGA, per germline. The CDR3 DNA follows: TGTGCCAGCAGCATCGGACTGGGAAGCTCCTACGAGCAGTACTTC. This sequence encodes CASSIGLGSSYEQYF. Based on the CDR3 plus reference TRBV7-3 and TRBJ2-7, the full variable domain is GAGVSQTPSNKVTEKGKYVELRCDPISGHTALYWYRQSLGQGPEFLIYFQGTGAADDSGLPNDRFFAVRPEGSVSTLKIQRTERGDSAVYLCASSIGLGSSYEQYFGPGTRLTVT.

The table lists this clone with a few counts. The V call is TRBV3-1 (or the pseudogene TRBV3-2), the J call TRBJ1-3; 8 bases map to TRBD1. CDR3 length: 17 residues. Germline V gene sequence: CDR1 LGHDT, CDR2 YNNKEL (reference sequence). Trimming at V came to 2 bases and at J to 0 bases, leaving 6 bases not matched to a gene. This chain's CDR3 is CASSQTGQEHSGNTIYF. CDR3 in DNA: TGTGCCAGCAGCCAAACGGGACAGGAACACTCTGGAAACACCATATATTTT.